This passage covers 24 T cell receptor beta chains from one sample sequenced in a study of shared clonotypes between healthy human individuals. Method: immunoSEQ multiplex PCR; TCRdb's copy keeps in-frame clones and lacks some. The sample lists 2,500,000 or so clones, just under 95% occurring once. The specimen sequenced was naive CD4+ T cells from PBMCs. The subset is: CD45RA+ positively selected. All receptors derive from a man aged 18-30 years in good health. Some clones in this sample may be carry-over from other donors' samples.

The chain carries TRBV30 and TRBJ1-2, with D hard to call. The V gene's germline CDR1 is GTSNPN and CDR2 SVGIG (reference sequence). The CDR3 has 13 residues. The V end was cut by 2 bases, the J end by 2 bases, with 9 bases between. The CDR3 coding sequence is TGTGCCTGGAGTCTTGGCTACAACTATGGCTACACCTTC. Translated: CAWSLGYNYGYTF.

J is TRBJ1-4 and V is TRBV6-6; unclear D gene. V was cut by 2 bases and J by 7 bases, with 17 bases left in between. Germline-derived CDR1 and CDR2 are MNHNY and SVGAGI (reference sequence). The CDR3 runs 16 residues. CDR3 nucleotides: TGTGCCAGCAGTTACCGAGCTCAGCGCTTAGGTGAAAAACTGTTTTTT. This gives the protein CASSYRAQRLGEKLFF.

The chain links TRBV9 to TRBJ1-1; D is ambiguous. The germline CDR1 and CDR2 sequences are SGDLS and YYNGEE. Between the trimmed V and J ends, which lost 0 bases and 0 bases, there was a span of 12 bases. The CDR3 loop spans 16 amino acids. The CDR3 nucleotides read TGTGCCAGCAGCGTAGGGGTACGGAGGATGAACACTGAAGCTTTCTTT. As protein: CASSVGVRRMNTEAFF.

The chain uses TRBV7-2 and TRBJ2-5; D remains unclear. The CDR3 has 15 amino acids. Germline lookup yields CDR1 SGHTA and CDR2 FQGNSA. V was trimmed by 1 base and J by 4 bases, leaving 13 bases between them. The CDR3 region has the DNA TGTGCCAGCAGCTTAGTTAGCACCACGGGAGAGACCCAGTACTTC. This sequence encodes CASSLVSTTGETQYF.

To note about this clone: Other nucleotide sequences in the sample specify the same CDR3. This rearrangement joins TRBV7-6 to TRBJ2-7; 7 nucleotides align to TRBD1. This CDR3 is built from 14 residues. The germline V gene encodes CDR1 SGHVS and CDR2 FNYEAQ. J gave up 0 bases and V 2 bases, and 1 base lay outside the gene matches. CDR3 protein: CASSLRDSSYEQYF. In nucleotides, the CDR3 is TGTGCCAGCAGCTTAAGGGACAGCTCCTACGAGCAGTACTTC. Using reference TRBV7-6 and TRBJ2-7 for the parts outside the CDR3, the full variable domain is GAGVSQSPRYKVTKRGQDVALRCDPISGHVSLYWYRQALGQGPEFLTYFNYEAQQDKSGLPNDRFSAERPEGSISTLTIQRTEQRDSAMYRCASSLRDSSYEQYFGPGTRLTVT.

Worth noting for this clone: Additional DNA sequences in this sample encode the identical CDR3. This chain uses TRBV18 with TRBJ2-3; D might be TRBD2 (5 bases). V lost 3 bases to trimming and J lost 0 bases, with 7 bases between them. Germline V gives CDR1 KGHSH, CDR2 LQKENI. The CDR3 is made up of 14 amino acids. CDR3 in amino acids: CASSPAGSTDTQYF. The CDR3 bases are TGTGCCAGCTCACCGGCGGGTAGCACAGATACGCAGTATTTT.

V gene TRBV11-3 combines with J gene TRBJ2-2; no definite D call. V was trimmed by 4 bases and J by 6 bases, leaving 15 bases between them. CDR1 is SGHNT, CDR2 YENEEA, per germline. The CDR3 is 15 amino acids. This chain's CDR3 is CASSSRATGSGELFF. CDR3 sequence (DNA): TGTGCCAGCAGCTCACGGGCTACCGGGTCCGGGGAGCTGTTTTTT.

This clone was found once. The rearrangement uses TRBV18 and TRBJ2-1; 8 bases agree with TRBD1. CDR1 and CDR2 from the germline V gene are KGHSH and LQKENI. Trimming removed 3 bases from V and 2 bases from J; junction bases left unmatched: 3. The CDR3 has 15 residues. The CDR3 region is CASSPGQAAYNEQFF. The CDR3 nucleotides read TGTGCCAGCTCACCGGGACAGGCAGCCTACAATGAGCAGTTCTTC.

The chain links TRBV7-9 to TRBJ2-3; 9 positions agree with TRBD2. Unmatched junction bases numbered 8, after V lost 3 bases and J lost 4 bases. Looked up from germline, CDR1 is SEHNR and CDR2 is FQNEAQ (reference sequence). There are 16 residues in the CDR3. CDR3 sequence: CASSFPTSGLPDTQYF. CDR3 DNA: TGTGCCAGCAGCTTCCCGACTAGCGGTCTCCCAGATACGCAGTATTTT. Filled out from reference TRBV7-9 and TRBJ2-3, the complete variable domain reads DTGVSQNPRHKITKRGQNVTFRCDPISEHNRLYWYRQTLGQGPEFLTYFQNEAQLEKSRLLSDRFSAERPKGSFSTLEIQRTEQGDSAMYLCASSFPTSGLPDTQYFGPGTRLTVL.

This clone came up once. The chain carries TRBV4-3 and TRBJ1-5; D gene unclear. V shed 0 bases and J shed 6 bases, with 9 bases lying between them. Germline V gene data show CDR1 as LGHNA and CDR2 as YSLEER. This CDR3 has 14 amino acids. The CDR3 DNA is TGCGCCAGCAGCCAAGACCTTAATGGTCAGCCCCAGCATTTT. It translates to CASSQDLNGQPQHF.

This clone came up once. The V call is TRBV2, the J call TRBJ2-7; D possibly matches TRBD1 or TRBD2 (5 bases each). Trimming pared 7 bases from V and 6 bases from J, leaving 19 bases between. CDR3 length: 14 amino acids. Germline-derived CDR1 and CDR2 are SNHLY and FYNNEI. The DNA for the CDR3 is TGTGCCAGCAAGCCGACGGGGCTTGGGCTCGAGCAGTACTTC. It yields the protein CASKPTGLGLEQYF.

The chain employs TRBV7-2 and TRBJ2-5; D possibly matches TRBD1 or TRBD2 (6 bases each). The CDR3 runs 18 residues. Trimming removed 0 bases at V and 1 base at J, with 18 bases between. Germline CDR1 reads SGHTA; CDR2 reads FQGNSA. CDR3 sequence (DNA): TGTGCCAGCAGCTTAGCGTCGGGGGCAGCACAGCTCCAAGAGACCCAGTACTTC. Its translation: CASSLASGAAQLQETQYF.

The rearrangement links TRBV9 to TRBJ1-1; D is possibly TRBD1 (5 bases). Per the germline V gene, CDR1 is SGDLS and CDR2 is YYNGEE. V was cut by 5 bases and J by 3 bases, with 20 bases left in between. The CDR3 totals 16 residues. The CDR3 loop is CASREDSGGMDTEAFF. For the CDR3, the DNA is TGTGCCAGCAGAGAAGACAGCGGGGGGATGGACACTGAAGCTTTCTTT.

The chain uses TRBV18 and TRBJ2-3; 9 bases align to TRBD1. From germline, CDR1 is KGHSH and CDR2 LQKENI. Germline trimming cut 2 bases from V and 4 bases from J; bases unmatched to any gene: 1. This CDR3 contains 14 residues. The DNA of the CDR3 is TGTGCCAGCTCACCAGACAGGGGGGCAGATACGCAGTATTTT. Translating it yields CASSPDRGADTQYF.

V and J are TRBV6-1 and TRBJ2-7, with 7 bases aligning to TRBD1. The V gene's germline CDR1 is MNHNS and CDR2 SASEGT. Losses at the gene ends were 7 bases for V and 5 bases for J; bases not matched to a gene: 11. The CDR3 spans 14 residues. CDR3 amino acids: CASKRQGSNDEQYF. CDR3 nucleotide sequence: TGTGCCAGCAAGAGACAGGGAAGTAACGACGAGCAGTACTTC.

This clone showed up just once. The rearrangement uses TRBV7-9 and TRBJ1-1; D remains unclear. The CDR3 spans 15 residues. Germline CDR1 is SEHNR and CDR2 is FQNEAQ (reference sequence). V lost 5 bases and J 1 base, leaving 14 bases between the germline ends. DNA of the CDR3: TGTGCCAGCAGCACCCGGGCAGGCCCGAACACTGAAGCTTTCTTT. Its translation: CASSTRAGPNTEAFF.

This clone was detected once. The chain carries TRBV5-1 and TRBJ1-6; D not resolved. Germline CDR1 and CDR2: SGHRS and YFSETQ. Trimming removed 4 bases from V and 7 bases from J, with 15 bases in between. The CDR3 sequence is 15 residues long. The CDR3, as DNA: TGCGCCAGCAGCCCCGGCCGCATGGGGAATTCACCCCTCCACTTT. Amino acids: CASSPGRMGNSPLHF. Variable domain in full (rest from reference TRBV5-1 and TRBJ1-6): KAGVTQTPRYLIKTRGQQVTLSCSPISGHRSVSWYQQTPGQGLQFLFEYFSETQRNKGNFPGRFSGRQFSNSRSEMNVSTLELGDSALYLCASSPGRMGNSPLHFGNGTRLTVT.

The rearrangement uses TRBV30 and TRBJ2-7; 7 bases are shared with TRBD1. The length of the CDR3 is 14 residues. Germline-derived CDR1 and CDR2 are GTSNPN and SVGIG (reference sequence). CDR3: CVLGKQGQIYEQYF. Written as DNA, the CDR3 is TGTGTACTAGGAAAACAGGGACAGATCTACGAGCAGTACTTC.

The chain links TRBV10-3 to TRBJ1-3; the D is unclear. Germline CDR1 is ENHRY and CDR2 is SYGVKD. This CDR3 has 15 residues. V was cut by 0 bases and J by 0 bases, with 6 bases left in between. This CDR3 reads CAISESADSGNTIYF. The CDR3 DNA reads TGTGCCATCAGTGAGTCAGCAGACTCTGGAAACACCATATATTTT.

V is TRBV28 and J is TRBJ2-7; D gene unclear. Deletions cut 2 bases from V and 2 bases from J, with 10 bases between. The CDR3 extends over 14 amino acids. Germline V gene lookup returns CDR1 MDHEN and CDR2 SYDVKM. The CDR3 sequence is CASSLMDQTYEQYF. The CDR3 bases are TGTGCCAGCAGTTTAATGGACCAGACCTACGAGCAGTACTTC.

V and J are TRBV9 and TRBJ2-3; the D gene is possibly TRBD2 (6 bases). From germline, CDR1 is SGDLS and CDR2 YYNGEE. V was clipped by 0 bases and J by 6 bases, with 20 bases between them. There are 17 residues in the CDR3. CDR3 region: CASSVGVGLASGDTQYF. The CDR3 DNA is TGTGCCAGCAGCGTAGGTGTCGGGCTAGCGTCCGGGGATACGCAGTATTTT.

This clone was counted once. At the DNA level, this CDR3 is encoded by other sequences in the same sample as well. CDR3: CASSEALGGSYGYTF. CDR3 nucleotide sequence: TGTGCCAGCAGTGAAGCGCTTGGCGGAAGCTATGGCTACACCTTC. The chain recombines TRBV6-1 with TRBJ1-2; D is uncertain. V lost 0 bases and J lost 4, with 12 bases in between. The CDR3 is made up of 15 amino acids. Germline V CDR1 and CDR2: MNHNS, SASEGT.

This sequence joins TRBV6-1 and TRBJ2-1; D is possibly TRBD2 (6 bases). V lost 8 bases, J lost 3 bases, and 8 bases lay in between. Germline assignment: CDR1 MNHNS and CDR2 SASEGT. This CDR3 is 12 amino acids long. The CDR3 DNA is TGTGCCAGCTACGGGAGCTACAATGAGCAGTTCTTC. Residues: CASYGSYNEQFF.

The V and J genes are TRBV30 and TRBJ2-1; 8 bases fit TRBD2. The trim removed 3 bases at V and 6 bases at J, leaving 10 bases unmatched. CDR1 and CDR2 (germline): GTSNPN, SVGIG (reference sequence). CDR3 length: 15 residues. The CDR3 region is CAWRNKGLALNEQFF. For the CDR3, the DNA is TGTGCCTGGAGAAACAAAGGACTAGCCCTCAATGAGCAGTTCTTC.